Included here is one TCR beta chain sequence, with context. Study processing details: Amplifying reference gene primers gave estimates of nucleated cell counts. The assay was immunoSEQ multiplex PCR, and TCRdb's table has in-frame clones only and misses some. The V and J calls and clone size are taken from that table; D and trimming were inferred from the DNA. Of hundreds of thousands of clones in the sample, around nine tenths are singletons; the top ten hold around 3.5%. The sample originates from a study of blood T cell repertoires in COVID-19. Study-wide context: The United States, Italy and Spain provided the acute and convalescent COVID-19 samples. PBMCs, B-cell-depleted T cells, or T cells were the source of the cDNA or gDNA that made up the material.

This sequence was found in a woman under 30 who had recovered from COVID-19. The specimen sequenced was peripheral blood.

This CDR3 is CASSPSWNTGELFF. CDR3 DNA: TGTGCCAGCTCACCGAGCTGGAACACCGGGGAGCTGTTTTTT. The rearrangement joins TRBV18 to TRBJ2-2; D is unclear. Germline CDR1 reads KGHSH; CDR2 reads LQKENI. The CDR3 totals 14 residues. V was clipped by 3 bases and J by 1 base, with 6 bases between them.